This T cell receptor (beta chain) was sequenced for a study of blood T cells in healthy people across ages. With a J-beta primer mix and a sample-barcoded 5' primer, a second PCR ran about 7 to 12 cycles. Every sample produced at least 2.5 million CDR3-containing paired-end reads. From the 5' RACE reads, TCRdb called clonotypes with MiXCR, one entry per CDR3 protein. The repertoire includes 540,000 or so distinct CDR3 sequences, 40% to 55% of them detected once, and 20% to 25% sits in the top ten. Study findings and constraints: In older individuals, TCR beta diversity per million T cells was lower, falling roughly linearly with age.

The CDR3 runs to 15 residues. V gave up 4 bases and J gave up 7 bases, with 17 bases separating them. CDR1 SEHNR and CDR2 FQNEAQ come from the germline V gene (reference sequence). This clonotype has more than one count but fewer than ten. Its antigen is undetermined. The V gene is TRBV7-9, the J gene TRBJ2-1; D not certain. The sequenced sample consisted of blood. The source of this sequence is an older man in good health. As DNA, the CDR3 is TGTGCCAGCAGCTACCAAAGGTCGGCCGGGAATGAGCAGTTCTTC. This gives the protein CASSYQRSAGNEQFF.